Each of the 19 T cell receptor beta chains below was sequenced from the same sample in a study of blood T cell repertoires in COVID-19. This table comes from immunoSEQ multiplex PCR, and its TCRdb copy is limited to in-frame clones, with some not included. The data show around 300,000 clones, with over 75% seen just once and about 2.2% held by the top ten. The sample comprised PBMCs or T cells enriched from blood (not recorded which). The receptors were gathered from a woman aged 18 to 35 who had recovered from COVID-19.

This chain links TRBV9 with TRBJ2-3, with D possibly TRBD2 on 5 matching bases. From germline, CDR1 is SGDLS and CDR2 YYNGEE. V shed 0 bases and J shed 6 bases, with 11 bases lying between them. CDR3 size: 14 residues. CDR3 region: CASSVASASDTQYF. CDR3 coding DNA: TGTGCCAGCAGCGTAGCCAGCGCTAGCGATACGCAGTATTTT.

The chain carries TRBV6-2 or TRBV6-3 and TRBJ2-5, with 7 positions matching TRBD2. This CDR3 spans 13 amino acids. Losses at the gene ends were 6 bases for V and 4 bases for J; bases not matched to a gene: 5. CDR1 is MNHEY, CDR2 SVGEGT, per germline. The CDR3 here is CASSPGTIETQYF. CDR3 bases: TGTGCCAGCAGCCCCGGGACTATAGAGACCCAGTACTTC.

This rearrangement joins TRBV6-2 or TRBV6-3 to TRBJ2-2, with D tentatively TRBD1 (6 bases). V was cut by 6 bases and J by 4 bases, with 12 bases left in between. This CDR3 spans 14 amino acids. The germline CDR1 and CDR2 sequences are MNHEY and SVGEGT. DNA for the CDR3: TGTGCCAGCAGCCTGCAGGGGAGCACCGGGGAGCTGTTTTTT. It codes for CASSLQGSTGELFF.

The chain's CDR3 is CASSLGQRSYNEQFF. CDR3 DNA sequence: TGTGCCAGCAGCCTTGGACAGCGTTCCTACAATGAGCAGTTCTTC. J is TRBJ2-1 and V is TRBV5-5, with a weak D call TRBD1 (6 bases). Germline lookup yields CDR1 SGHKS and CDR2 YYEKEE (reference sequence). The CDR3 sequence is 15 residues long. V was shortened by 4 bases and J by 1 base, with 12 bases between the two germline ends.

J is TRBJ2-5 and V is TRBV6-6; unclear D gene. Germline CDR1 MNHNY, CDR2 SVGAGI (reference sequence). The CDR3 is 14 amino acids. Trimming took off 0 bases at V and 2 bases at J, with 7 bases between the two ends. As DNA, the CDR3 is TGTGCCAGCAGTTACTCGGCCGATCAAGAGACCCAGTACTTC. Protein product: CASSYSADQETQYF.

The chain joins TRBV4-1 to TRBJ2-5; 13 bases align to TRBD2. The V gene's germline CDR1 is MGHRA and CDR2 YSYEKL. This CDR3 has 19 amino acids. V was pared by 4 bases and J by 2 bases, with 13 bases of the junction left unmatched. The CDR3 region has the DNA TGCGCCAGCAGCCTAATACCACTAGCGGGGGGGAATTTACAAGAGACCCAGTACTTC. It encodes CASSLIPLAGGNLQETQYF.

V gene TRBV6-5 combines with J gene TRBJ2-7; a weak D match, TRBD1 (6 bases). Trimming stripped 6 bases from V and 6 bases from J, with 18 bases between. CDR1 MNHEY and CDR2 SVGAGI come from the germline V gene. The CDR3 is made up of 14 amino acids. This CDR3 reads CASRPWDTLGEQYF. For the CDR3, the DNA is TGTGCCAGCAGACCTTGGGACACCCTCGGCGAGCAGTACTTC.

The CDR3 nucleotides are TGCGCCAGCAGCCCAGGGACAGGGCGGGGGACTGAAGCTTTCTTT. Translation gives CASSPGTGRGTEAFF. The chain couples TRBV5-1 to TRBJ1-1; 9 bases match TRBD1. V dropped 4 bases and J dropped 5; count of bases not matched to a gene: 9. This CDR3 comprises 15 residues. CDR1 is SGHRS, CDR2 YFSETQ, per germline.

This chain links TRBV6-1 with TRBJ1-4; tentative D call: TRBD1 (5 bases). The CDR3 is 13 amino acids. The V gene's germline CDR1 is MNHNS and CDR2 SASEGT. Trimming cost V 3 bases and J 7 bases, with 9 bases left between them. The CDR3 protein is CASSDRVAEKLFF. The CDR3 DNA sequence: TGTGCCAGCAGTGACAGGGTTGCTGAAAAACTGTTTTTT.

The chain carries TRBV30 and TRBJ2-3; TRBD2 matches at 8 bases. V lost 2 bases, J lost 0 bases, and 4 bases stayed unmatched. The germline CDR1 and CDR2 sequences are GTSNPN and SVGIG (reference sequence). This CDR3 is built from 15 residues. The CDR3 reads CAWSTGGPSTDTQYF. The CDR3 coding sequence is TGTGCCTGGAGTACGGGGGGGCCTAGCACAGATACGCAGTATTTT.

The chain uses TRBV9 and TRBJ2-3; tentative D call: TRBD1 (6 bases). This CDR3 is 13 amino acids long. The germline V gene encodes CDR1 SGDLS and CDR2 YYNGEE. V was pared by 4 bases and J by 5 bases, with 11 bases between. CDR3 coding DNA: TGTGCCAGCAGCCCCAGAGGGGGAGATACGCAGTATTTT. Its protein product is CASSPRGGDTQYF.

This chain connects TRBV10-3 to TRBJ2-7, with 10 bases lining up with TRBD2. The CDR3 is 16 residues long. V lost 5 bases to trimming and J lost 1 base; unmatched junction nucleotides: 8. CDR1 ENHRY and CDR2 SYGVKD come from the germline V gene. The CDR3 DNA reads TGTGCCATCAGTCTTGGGACTAGCGTGGGTTCCTACGAGCAGTACTTC. This sequence encodes CAISLGTSVGSYEQYF.

The genes are TRBV6-5 and TRBJ2-2, with 7 bases fitting TRBD2. J lost 0 bases, V lost 8 bases, and 6 bases had no gene match. The length of the CDR3 is 15 residues. Germline lookup yields CDR1 MNHEY and CDR2 SVGAGI. The CDR3 nucleotides are TGTGCCAGCTCCTCGGGGGGAGCGAACACCGGGGAGCTGTTTTTT. Translation gives CASSSGGANTGELFF.

J is TRBJ1-4 and V is TRBV21-1; the D call in the table, TRBD1, was not verified against the DNA. TRBV21-1 is a pseudogene segment. The CDR3 covers 15 residues. CDR3 nucleotides: TGTGCCAGCAGCAAACCGGGACAGGGGAATGAAAAACTGTTTTTT. It yields the protein CASSKPGQGNEKLFF.

This chain connects TRBV6-5 to TRBJ1-2, with a possible D match to TRBD1 (5 bases). The germline gives CDR1 MNHEY, CDR2 SVGAGI. This CDR3 is built from 13 residues. The CDR3 nucleotides are TGTGTCAACTGGGCAGGGTGGAGGGATGGCTACACCTTC. This gives the protein CVNWAGWRDGYTF.

For this clone: Other nucleotide sequences in the sample specify the same CDR3. V usage is TRBV2 and J usage is TRBJ1-1; D is undetermined. The CDR3 totals 13 residues. V lost 4 bases and J 0 bases, leaving 6 bases between the germline ends. In germline, CDR1 is SNHLY, CDR2 FYNNEI. This CDR3 reads CASSVGLNTEAFF. DNA of the CDR3: TGTGCCAGCAGTGTTGGCTTGAACACTGAAGCTTTCTTT.

The chain is built from TRBV15 and TRBJ2-7, with 16 bases lining up with TRBD2. The V and J ends lost 10 bases and 3 bases, in that order; junction bases with no gene match: 6. The CDR3 covers 15 residues. Looked up from germline, CDR1 is LNHNV and CDR2 is YYDKDF (reference sequence). Here the CDR3 reads CAIAGLAGGIYEQYF. CDR3 DNA sequence: TGTGCCATCGCGGGACTAGCGGGGGGGATCTACGAGCAGTACTTC.

The gene calls are TRBV7-9 and TRBJ1-2, with TRBD1 identical over 11 bases. V gave up 5 bases and J gave up 2 bases; unmatched junction bases: 4. Germline V gene sequence: CDR1 SEHNR, CDR2 FQNEAQ (reference sequence). The CDR3 runs to 15 residues. The CDR3, as DNA: TGTGCCAGCAGCAAAAGGACAGGGGGCAACTATGGCTACACCTTC. This codes for CASSKRTGGNYGYTF.

This chain joins TRBV18 and TRBJ2-5; 8 bases fit TRBD2. The germline V gene has CDR1 KGHSH and CDR2 LQKENI. Trimming at V came to 6 bases and at J to 1 base, leaving 7 bases not matched to a gene. The CDR3 runs to 15 residues. CDR3 sequence reads: CASSRAGVSQETQYF. The CDR3 DNA sequence: TGTGCCAGCTCCCGAGCGGGGGTCAGCCAAGAGACCCAGTACTTC.